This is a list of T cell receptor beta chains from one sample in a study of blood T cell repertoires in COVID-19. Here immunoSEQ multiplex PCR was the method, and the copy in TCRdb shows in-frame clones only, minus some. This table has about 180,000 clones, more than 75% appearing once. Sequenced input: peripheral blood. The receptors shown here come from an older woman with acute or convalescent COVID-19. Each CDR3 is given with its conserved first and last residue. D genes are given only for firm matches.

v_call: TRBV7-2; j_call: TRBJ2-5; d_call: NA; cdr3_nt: TGTGCCAGCAGCCCGCCGCGGGGTTGGGAGACCCAGTACTTC; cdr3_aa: CASSPPRGWETQYF
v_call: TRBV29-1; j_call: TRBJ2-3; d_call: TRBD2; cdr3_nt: TGCAGCGTCCCCACTAGCGGGTTCTCAGATACGCAGTATTTT; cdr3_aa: CSVPTSGFSDTQYF
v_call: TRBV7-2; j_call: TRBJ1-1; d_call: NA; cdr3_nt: TGTGCCAGCAGCTTAGAACGAGTTAGAACTGAAGCTTTCTTT; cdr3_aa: CASSLERVRTEAFF
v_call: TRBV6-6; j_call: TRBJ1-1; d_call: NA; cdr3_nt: TGTGCCAGCAGCCCCGACAGGTTGGGCACTGAAGCTTTCTTT; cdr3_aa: CASSPDRLGTEAFF
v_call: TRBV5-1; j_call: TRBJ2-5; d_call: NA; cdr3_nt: TGCGCCAGCAGCTTGGGGGCAGGCATGCAAGAGACCCAGTACTTC; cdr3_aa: CASSLGAGMQETQYF
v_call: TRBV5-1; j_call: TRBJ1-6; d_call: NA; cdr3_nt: TGCGCCAGCAGCTTTATTAGCGACAATTCACCCCTCCACTTT; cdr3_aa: CASSFISDNSPLHF
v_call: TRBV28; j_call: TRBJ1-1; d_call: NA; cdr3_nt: TGTGCCAGCTATGAGTGGAACACTGAAGCTTTCTTT; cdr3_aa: CASYEWNTEAFF
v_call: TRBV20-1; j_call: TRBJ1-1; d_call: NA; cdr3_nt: TGCAGTGCTAGTCGGCAGGCAAACATGAACACTGAAGCTTTCTTT; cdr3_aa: CSASRQANMNTEAFF
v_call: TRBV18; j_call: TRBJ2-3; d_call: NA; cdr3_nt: TGTGCCAGCTCACCAGTTATAAACTCAGATACGCAGTATTTT; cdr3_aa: CASSPVINSDTQYF
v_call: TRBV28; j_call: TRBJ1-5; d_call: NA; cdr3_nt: TGTGCCAGCAATTCACAGTTCAATCAGCCCCAGCATTTT; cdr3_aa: CASNSQFNQPQHF
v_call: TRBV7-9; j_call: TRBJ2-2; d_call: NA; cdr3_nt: TGTGCCAGCGTCGGGAAGACGAACACCGGGGAGCTGTTTTTT; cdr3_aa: CASVGKTNTGELFF
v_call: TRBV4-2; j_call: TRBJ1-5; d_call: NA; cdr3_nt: TGTGCCAGCAGCCATGAACAGCACAATCAGCCCCAGCATTTT; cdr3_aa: CASSHEQHNQPQHF
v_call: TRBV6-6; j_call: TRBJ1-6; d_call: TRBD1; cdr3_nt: TGTGCCAGCAACTTGCCAGGACAGGTGAATTCACCCCTCCACTTT; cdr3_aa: CASNLPGQVNSPLHF
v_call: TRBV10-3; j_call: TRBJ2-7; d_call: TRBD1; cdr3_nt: TGTGCCATCAGGGGACAGGGGTCCTCCTACGAGCAGTACTTC; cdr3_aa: CAIRGQGSSYEQYF
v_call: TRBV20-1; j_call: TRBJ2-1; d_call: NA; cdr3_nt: TGCAGTGCTAGTCACCAGGGGCAGTTCTTC; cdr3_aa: CSASHQGQFF
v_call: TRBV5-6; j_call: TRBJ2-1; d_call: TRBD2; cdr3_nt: TGTGCCAGCAGCTTAGCGGGAGTCGGGACCAATGAGCAGTTCTTC; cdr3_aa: CASSLAGVGTNEQFF
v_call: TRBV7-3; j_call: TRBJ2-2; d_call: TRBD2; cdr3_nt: TGTGCCAGCAGCCCAAGGGCGGGGGGCGCCGGGGAGCTGTTTTTT; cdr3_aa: CASSPRAGGAGELFF